This TCR beta chain was sequenced during a study of cytomegalovirus exposure and HLA in healthy donors. Across the whole study: The same platform used for the roughly 650 first-cohort repertoires was also used for the 120 or so validation repertoires, as a later analysis reported. Study-level findings and limits: The authors listed roughly 150 TCR beta chains as cytomegalovirus-associated. First-cohort TCR clusters were later found to tend to co-occur in the 120 or so validation repertoires.

On this clone: Its antigen is unidentified.

Libraries were prepared by immunoSEQ multiplex PCR; TCRdb keeps only in-frame clonotypes and omits some of them. In the table there are roughly 80,000 clones, approximately 91% of which are singletons. V shed 2 bases and J shed 12 bases, with 19 bases lying between them. Germline-derived CDR1 and CDR2 are MNHNY and SVGAGI (reference sequence). The CDR3 consists of 14 residues. The source material was PBMCs. The receptor's source is a young man in good health and CMV-seronegative. V is TRBV6-6 and J is TRBJ1-2; D is uncertain. The CDR3 region is CASSYQRGAYDDTF. The CDR3 DNA reads as TGTGCCAGCAGTTACCAACGAGGCGCCTATGATGACACCTTC.